This is a list of T cell receptor beta chains from one sample in a study of cytomegalovirus exposure and HLA in healthy donors. Assay: immunoSEQ multiplex PCR; the TCRdb copy retains only in-frame clones and omits some. The sample consists of 200,000 to 250,000 clones, over 60% of them appearing once. Input material: PBMCs. The origin of the receptors is a man between 18 and 35 years old in good health and CMV-seronegative. Each CDR3 is given with its conserved first and last residue. Each record gives: clone size, V gene, D gene, J gene, CDR3 protein, CDR3 DNA. D genes are given only for firm matches. Clone size appears in some rows only: once, few, many, or a class for an expanded clone.

abundance: .; v_gene: TRBV7-3; d_gene: TRBD2; j_gene: TRBJ2-1; CDR3aa: CASSLRTSGNEQFF; CDR3nt: TGTGCCAGCAGCTTACGGACTAGTGGTAATGAGCAGTTCTTC
abundance: .; v_gene: TRBV6-5; d_gene: TRBD1; j_gene: TRBJ2-7; CDR3aa: CASRGQGVYEQYF; CDR3nt: TGTGCCAGCAGAGGACAGGGGGTCTACGAGCAGTACTTC
abundance: .; v_gene: TRBV6-1; d_gene: .; j_gene: TRBJ2-2; CDR3aa: CASSEIRVGELFF; CDR3nt: TGTGCCAGCAGTGAGATTCGGGTAGGGGAGCTGTTTTTT
abundance: .; v_gene: TRBV28; d_gene: TRBD2; j_gene: TRBJ2-7; CDR3aa: CASSPWGGSSYEQYF; CDR3nt: TGTGCCAGCAGCCCATGGGGGGGAAGCTCCTACGAGCAGTACTTC
abundance: .; v_gene: TRBV19; d_gene: .; j_gene: TRBJ1-1; CDR3aa: CATKGFTEAFF; CDR3nt: TGTGCCACCAAGGGGTTCACTGAAGCTTTCTTT
abundance: .; v_gene: TRBV6-1; d_gene: TRBD1; j_gene: TRBJ2-2; CDR3aa: CATRTGKYAGELFF; CDR3nt: TGTGCCACCAGGACAGGGAAGTACGCCGGGGAGCTGTTTTTT
abundance: .; v_gene: TRBV29-1; d_gene: .; j_gene: TRBJ2-1; CDR3aa: CSVAPVLHNEQFF; CDR3nt: TGCAGCGTCGCTCCCGTTCTACACAATGAGCAGTTCTTC
abundance: .; v_gene: TRBV19; d_gene: .; j_gene: TRBJ1-2; CDR3aa: CASSITDTAWSGYTF; CDR3nt: TGTGCCAGTAGTATTACGGACACGGCTTGGAGCGGCTACACCTTC
abundance: .; v_gene: TRBV10-1; d_gene: .; j_gene: TRBJ2-7; CDR3aa: CASSDLLREQYF; CDR3nt: TGCGCCAGCAGTGACCTCTTGAGAGAGCAGTACTTC
abundance: .; v_gene: TRBV30; d_gene: TRBD2; j_gene: TRBJ2-5; CDR3aa: CAWSLGLAQETQYF; CDR3nt: TGTGCCTGGAGTCTGGGACTAGCGCAAGAGACCCAGTACTTC
abundance: few; v_gene: TRBV27; d_gene: TRBD1; j_gene: TRBJ2-2; CDR3aa: CASNKSGQGNTGELFF; CDR3nt: TGTGCCAGCAATAAGTCAGGACAGGGGAACACCGGGGAGCTGTTTTTT
abundance: .; v_gene: TRBV18; d_gene: .; j_gene: TRBJ1-1; CDR3aa: CASSPRDTRTAEAFF; CDR3nt: TGTGCCAGCTCACCCCGGGACACCCGAACCGCTGAAGCTTTCTTT
abundance: .; v_gene: TRBV6-1; d_gene: TRBD1; j_gene: TRBJ1-2; CDR3aa: CAVGGGTDWGYTF; CDR3nt: TGTGCCGTAGGCGGCGGGACAGACTGGGGCTACACCTTC
abundance: .; v_gene: TRBV7-3; d_gene: TRBD2; j_gene: TRBJ2-1; CDR3aa: CASSFGTSGYNEQFF; CDR3nt: TGTGCCAGCAGCTTCGGGACTAGCGGATACAATGAGCAGTTCTTC
abundance: once; v_gene: TRBV7-6; d_gene: .; j_gene: TRBJ2-1; CDR3aa: CASSLNSTYNEQFF; CDR3nt: TGTGCCAGCAGCTTGAACAGCACCTACAATGAGCAGTTCTTC
abundance: .; v_gene: TRBV5-1; d_gene: .; j_gene: TRBJ2-3; CDR3aa: CASSNSTDTQYF; CDR3nt: TGCGCCAGCAGTAATAGCACAGATACGCAGTATTTT
abundance: few; v_gene: TRBV5-1; d_gene: .; j_gene: TRBJ1-2; CDR3aa: CASSDGGLGGGYTF; CDR3nt: TGCGCCAGCAGCGACGGCGGGCTCGGGGGAGGCTACACCTTC
abundance: .; v_gene: TRBV4-2; d_gene: .; j_gene: TRBJ2-3; CDR3aa: CASSQDRGLVDRRTDTQYF; CDR3nt: TGTGCCAGCAGCCAAGATCGGGGGTTAGTTGATCGCCGCACAGATACGCAGTATTTT
abundance: .; v_gene: TRBV23-1; d_gene: .; j_gene: TRBJ2-7; CDR3aa: CASSQSNRETYEQYF; CDR3nt: TGCGCCAGCAGTCAATCGAACCGGGAAACCTACGAGCAGTACTTC
abundance: .; v_gene: TRBV29-1; d_gene: .; j_gene: TRBJ1-1; CDR3aa: CSAPQTGRTEAFF; CDR3nt: TGCAGCGCCCCGCAGACGGGGAGGACTGAAGCTTTCTTT
abundance: once; v_gene: TRBV30; d_gene: .; j_gene: TRBJ1-2; CDR3aa: CAWRSQDGYTF; CDR3nt: TGTGCCTGGAGATCGCAGGATGGCTACACCTTC
abundance: .; v_gene: TRBV19; d_gene: TRBD2; j_gene: TRBJ2-3; CDR3aa: CASRGLAVSSTDTQYF; CDR3nt: TGTGCCAGTCGAGGGCTAGCGGTCTCTAGCACAGATACGCAGTATTTT
abundance: .; v_gene: TRBV7-8; d_gene: .; j_gene: TRBJ2-2; CDR3aa: CASSLVRGELFF; CDR3nt: TGTGCCAGCAGCTTAGTTCGCGGGGAGCTGTTTTTT
abundance: .; v_gene: TRBV7-5; d_gene: .; j_gene: TRBJ2-5; CDR3aa: CARSSVAGGLETQYF; CDR3nt: TGTGCCAGAAGCTCGGTAGCGGGAGGGCTGGAGACCCAGTACTTC
abundance: .; v_gene: TRBV11-2; d_gene: TRBD1; j_gene: TRBJ1-1; CDR3aa: CASSSARDRGLQGTEAFF; CDR3nt: TGTGCCAGCAGCTCCGCTAGGGACAGGGGCTTGCAGGGCACTGAAGCTTTCTTT
abundance: .; v_gene: TRBV5-5; d_gene: TRBD2; j_gene: TRBJ2-1; CDR3aa: CATSSGSSYNEQFF; CDR3nt: TGTGCCACCTCTAGCGGGAGCTCCTACAATGAGCAGTTCTTC
abundance: .; v_gene: TRBV27; d_gene: .; j_gene: TRBJ1-4; CDR3aa: CASAGATNEKLFF; CDR3nt: TGTGCCAGCGCGGGGGCAACTAATGAAAAACTGTTTTTT
abundance: .; v_gene: TRBV5-1; d_gene: TRBD1; j_gene: TRBJ2-2; CDR3aa: CASSFGRDRVKTGELFF; CDR3nt: TGCGCCAGCAGCTTCGGCCGGGACAGGGTAAAAACCGGGGAGCTGTTTTTT
abundance: .; v_gene: TRBV11-2; d_gene: .; j_gene: TRBJ2-7; CDR3aa: CASSLKRGVYEQYF; CDR3nt: TGTGCCAGCAGCTTGAAGCGAGGAGTCTACGAGCAGTACTTC
abundance: few; v_gene: TRBV27; d_gene: TRBD2; j_gene: TRBJ2-5; CDR3aa: CASSYIAGGPQETQYF; CDR3nt: TGTGCCAGCAGTTACATAGCGGGAGGGCCACAAGAGACCCAGTACTTC
abundance: few; v_gene: TRBV7-9; d_gene: .; j_gene: TRBJ2-1; CDR3aa: CSSSLGGNEQFF; CDR3nt: TGTTCCAGCAGCTTAGGCGGGAATGAGCAGTTCTTC
abundance: .; v_gene: TRBV5-1; d_gene: TRBD1; j_gene: TRBJ2-7; CDR3aa: CASSLSTGQSLREQYF; CDR3nt: TGCGCCAGCAGCCTCTCTACGGGACAGTCCTTGAGGGAGCAGTACTTC
abundance: .; v_gene: TRBV30; d_gene: TRBD2; j_gene: TRBJ2-7; CDR3aa: CAWSFGLGRDVEQYF; CDR3nt: TGTGCCTGGAGTTTCGGACTGGGGAGGGATGTTGAGCAGTACTTC
abundance: .; v_gene: TRBV27; d_gene: .; j_gene: TRBJ1-5; CDR3aa: CASSPYGFDSNSNQPQHF; CDR3nt: TGTGCCAGCAGTCCATATGGATTCGACAGCAATAGCAATCAGCCCCAGCATTTT
abundance: once; v_gene: TRBV2; d_gene: TRBD2; j_gene: TRBJ2-7; CDR3aa: CASPETGTSGTPAHF; CDR3nt: TGTGCCAGCCCAGAAACCGGGACTAGCGGGACCCCAGCTCACTTC
abundance: .; v_gene: TRBV5-6; d_gene: .; j_gene: TRBJ2-7; CDR3aa: CASSGSGSGYEQYF; CDR3nt: TGTGCCAGCAGCGGGAGCGGCTCGGGTTACGAGCAGTACTTC
abundance: .; v_gene: TRBV2; d_gene: TRBD1; j_gene: TRBJ2-3; CDR3aa: CASSANRGTDTQYF; CDR3nt: TGTGCCAGCAGTGCGAACAGGGGTACAGATACGCAGTATTTT
abundance: .; v_gene: TRBV25-1; d_gene: TRBD1; j_gene: TRBJ1-1; CDR3aa: CASSDPYGTGGGHAEAFF; CDR3nt: TGTGCCAGCAGTGATCCCTACGGGACAGGGGGCGGACACGCTGAAGCTTTCTTT
abundance: .; v_gene: TRBV29-1; d_gene: .; j_gene: TRBJ1-3; CDR3aa: CSVMRSGSGNTIYF; CDR3nt: TGCAGCGTTATGCGGTCGGGGTCTGGAAACACCATATATTTT
abundance: once; v_gene: TRBV11-3; d_gene: TRBD2; j_gene: TRBJ2-3; CDR3aa: CASSLTSGRVPDTQYF; CDR3nt: TGTGCCAGCAGTTTAACTAGCGGGAGAGTTCCAGATACGCAGTATTTT
abundance: .; v_gene: TRBV27; d_gene: TRBD1; j_gene: TRBJ2-7; CDR3aa: CASSLKGQASYEQYF; CDR3nt: TGTGCCAGCAGTTTAAAGGGACAGGCTAGCTACGAGCAGTACTTC
abundance: .; v_gene: TRBV19; d_gene: .; j_gene: TRBJ2-7; CDR3aa: CASSIETRSYEQYF; CDR3nt: TGTGCCAGTAGTATTGAGACTAGATCCTACGAGCAGTACTTC
abundance: .; v_gene: TRBV7-2; d_gene: TRBD2; j_gene: TRBJ2-1; CDR3aa: CASSSDPGGQQFF; CDR3nt: TGTGCCAGCAGCTCAGATCCGGGAGGGCAGCAGTTCTTC
abundance: few; v_gene: TRBV5-1; d_gene: TRBD1; j_gene: TRBJ1-1; CDR3aa: CASSSTGGVPEAFF; CDR3nt: TGCGCCAGCAGCTCCACAGGGGGAGTCCCTGAAGCTTTCTTT
abundance: few; v_gene: TRBV19; d_gene: .; j_gene: TRBJ1-1; CDR3aa: CASSIASYGMNTEAFF; CDR3nt: TGTGCCAGTAGTATAGCGTCGTATGGCATGAACACTGAAGCTTTCTTT
abundance: .; v_gene: TRBV23-1; d_gene: .; j_gene: TRBJ2-1; CDR3aa: CASSLAPSSYNEQFF; CDR3nt: TGCGCCAGCAGTCTAGCGCCGAGCTCCTACAATGAGCAGTTCTTC
abundance: .; v_gene: TRBV9; d_gene: TRBD2; j_gene: TRBJ2-1; CDR3aa: CAGSVVTSDEQFF; CDR3nt: TGTGCCGGCAGCGTAGTAACTAGCGATGAGCAGTTCTTC
abundance: .; v_gene: TRBV5-1; d_gene: TRBD1; j_gene: TRBJ2-5; CDR3aa: CASSIPGQKKETQYF; CDR3nt: TGCGCCAGCAGCATACCGGGACAGAAAAAAGAGACCCAGTACTTC
abundance: .; v_gene: TRBV2; d_gene: TRBD2; j_gene: TRBJ2-1; CDR3aa: CASSEYGLAGRDEQFF; CDR3nt: TGTGCCAGCAGTGAATACGGACTAGCGGGAAGGGATGAGCAGTTCTTC
abundance: .; v_gene: TRBV4-1; d_gene: .; j_gene: TRBJ1-1; CDR3aa: CASNTEGVGNTEAFF; CDR3nt: TGCGCCAGCAATACAGAGGGGGTCGGAAACACTGAAGCTTTCTTT
abundance: .; v_gene: TRBV5-4; d_gene: .; j_gene: TRBJ2-7; CDR3aa: CASRLRDRGLHDLRYEQYF; CDR3nt: TGTGCCAGCAGACTTCGAGACAGGGGACTACACGATCTGCGGTACGAGCAGTACTTC
abundance: few; v_gene: TRBV27; d_gene: TRBD1; j_gene: TRBJ2-7; CDR3aa: CPSIGDSKNGYYEQYF; CDR3nt: TGTCCGAGCATAGGGGACAGCAAGAACGGATACTACGAGCAGTACTTC
abundance: .; v_gene: TRBV27; d_gene: TRBD2; j_gene: TRBJ2-5; CDR3aa: CASSSGSSTQETQYF; CDR3nt: TGTGCCAGCAGTAGCGGGAGCAGCACCCAAGAGACCCAGTACTTC
abundance: .; v_gene: TRBV19; d_gene: TRBD1; j_gene: TRBJ1-5; CDR3aa: CASSSGQGNQPQHF; CDR3nt: TGTGCCAGTAGTAGCGGACAGGGGAATCAGCCCCAGCATTTT
abundance: .; v_gene: TRBV19; d_gene: TRBD2; j_gene: TRBJ2-3; CDR3aa: CATGGRAYSTDTQYF; CDR3nt: TGTGCCACGGGGGGGAGAGCTTATAGCACAGATACGCAGTATTTT
abundance: .; v_gene: TRBV11-2; d_gene: .; j_gene: TRBJ1-1; CDR3aa: CASSPGLNTEAFF; CDR3nt: TGTGCCAGCAGCCCCGGGTTGAACACTGAAGCTTTCTTT
abundance: .; v_gene: TRBV28; d_gene: TRBD1; j_gene: TRBJ2-7; CDR3aa: CASSLWGQVSSYEQYF; CDR3nt: TGTGCCAGCAGTTTATGGGGACAGGTTAGCTCCTACGAGCAGTACTTC
abundance: .; v_gene: TRBV6-5; d_gene: TRBD2; j_gene: TRBJ2-2; CDR3aa: CASRTSDTGELFF; CDR3nt: TGTGCCAGCAGGACTAGCGACACCGGGGAGCTGTTTTTT
abundance: .; v_gene: TRBV12-2; d_gene: .; j_gene: TRBJ2-7; CDR3aa: CASRLRLESSYEQYF; CDR3nt: TGTGCAAGTCGCTTAAGGCTGGAGAGCTCCTACGAGCAGTACTTC